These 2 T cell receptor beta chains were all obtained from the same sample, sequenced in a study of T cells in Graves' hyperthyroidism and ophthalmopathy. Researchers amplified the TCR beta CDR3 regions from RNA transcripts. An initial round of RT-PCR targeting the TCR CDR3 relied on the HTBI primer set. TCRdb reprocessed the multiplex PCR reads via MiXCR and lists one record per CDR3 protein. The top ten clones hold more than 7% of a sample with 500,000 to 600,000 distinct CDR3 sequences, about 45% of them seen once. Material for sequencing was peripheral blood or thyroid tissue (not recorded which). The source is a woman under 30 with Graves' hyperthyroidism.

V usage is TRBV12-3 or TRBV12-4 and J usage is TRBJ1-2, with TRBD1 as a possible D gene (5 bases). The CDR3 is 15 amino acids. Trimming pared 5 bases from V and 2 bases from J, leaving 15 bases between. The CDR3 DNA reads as TGTGCCAGCAGTAGGGGACGGTCGACAAACTATGGCTACACCTTC. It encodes CASSRGRSTNYGYTF.

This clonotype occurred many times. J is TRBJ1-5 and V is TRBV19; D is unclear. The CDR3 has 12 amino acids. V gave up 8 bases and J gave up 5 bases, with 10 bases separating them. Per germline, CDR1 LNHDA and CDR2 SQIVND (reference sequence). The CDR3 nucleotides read TGTGCCAGTGACGCGGGTGATCAGCCCCAGCATTTT. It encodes CASDAGDQPQHF.